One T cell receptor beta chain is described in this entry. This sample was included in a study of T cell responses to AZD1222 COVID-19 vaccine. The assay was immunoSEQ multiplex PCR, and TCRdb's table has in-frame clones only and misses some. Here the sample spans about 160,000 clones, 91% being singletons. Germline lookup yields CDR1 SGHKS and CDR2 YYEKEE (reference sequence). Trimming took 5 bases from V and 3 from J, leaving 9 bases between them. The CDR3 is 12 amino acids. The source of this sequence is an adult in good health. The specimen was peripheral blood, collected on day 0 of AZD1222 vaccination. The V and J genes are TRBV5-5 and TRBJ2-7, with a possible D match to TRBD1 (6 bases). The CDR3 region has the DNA TGTGCCAGCAGACAGGACAGCTACGAGCAGTACTTC. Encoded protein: CASRQDSYEQYF.